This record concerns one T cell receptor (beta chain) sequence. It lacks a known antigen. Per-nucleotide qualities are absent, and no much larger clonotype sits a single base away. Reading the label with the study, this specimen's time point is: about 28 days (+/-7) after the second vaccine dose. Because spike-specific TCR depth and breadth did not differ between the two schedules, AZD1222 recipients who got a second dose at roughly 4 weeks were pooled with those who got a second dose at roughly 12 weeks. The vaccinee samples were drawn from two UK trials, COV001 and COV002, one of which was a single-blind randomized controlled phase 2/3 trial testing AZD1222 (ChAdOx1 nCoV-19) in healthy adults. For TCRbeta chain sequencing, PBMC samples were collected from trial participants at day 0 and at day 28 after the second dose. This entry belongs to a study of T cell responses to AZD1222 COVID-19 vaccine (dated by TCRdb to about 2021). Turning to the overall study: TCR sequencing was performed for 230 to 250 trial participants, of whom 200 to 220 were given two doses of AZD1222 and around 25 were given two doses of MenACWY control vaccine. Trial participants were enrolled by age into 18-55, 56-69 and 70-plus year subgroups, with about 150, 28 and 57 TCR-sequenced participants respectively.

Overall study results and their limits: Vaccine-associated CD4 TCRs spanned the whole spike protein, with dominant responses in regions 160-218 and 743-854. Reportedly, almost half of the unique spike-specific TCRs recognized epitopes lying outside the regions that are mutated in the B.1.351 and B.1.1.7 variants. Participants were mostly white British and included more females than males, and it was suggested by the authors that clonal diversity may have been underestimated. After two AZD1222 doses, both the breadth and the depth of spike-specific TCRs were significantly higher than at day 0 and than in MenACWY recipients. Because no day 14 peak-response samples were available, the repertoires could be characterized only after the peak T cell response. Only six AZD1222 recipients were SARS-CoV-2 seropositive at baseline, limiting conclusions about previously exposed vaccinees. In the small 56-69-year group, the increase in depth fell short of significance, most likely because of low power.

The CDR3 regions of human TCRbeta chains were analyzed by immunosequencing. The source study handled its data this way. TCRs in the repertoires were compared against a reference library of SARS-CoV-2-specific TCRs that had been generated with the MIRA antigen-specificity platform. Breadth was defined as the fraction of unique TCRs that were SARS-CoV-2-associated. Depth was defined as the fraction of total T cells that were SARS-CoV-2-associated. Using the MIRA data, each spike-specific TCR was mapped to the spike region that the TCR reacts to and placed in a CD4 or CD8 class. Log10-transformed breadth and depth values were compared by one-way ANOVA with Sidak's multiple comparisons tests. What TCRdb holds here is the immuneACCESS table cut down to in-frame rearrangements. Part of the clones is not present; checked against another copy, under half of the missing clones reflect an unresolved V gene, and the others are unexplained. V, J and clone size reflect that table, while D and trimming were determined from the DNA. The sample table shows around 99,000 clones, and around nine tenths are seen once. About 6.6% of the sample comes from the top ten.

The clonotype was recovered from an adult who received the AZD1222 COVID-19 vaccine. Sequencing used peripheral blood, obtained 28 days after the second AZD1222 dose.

The encoded CDR3 is CASSLLTGSSYEQYF. Read as DNA, the sequence is TGCGCCAGCAGCCTATTGACGGGGAGCTCCTACGAGCAGTACTTC. The chain is encoded by TRBV5-1 joined to TRBJ2-7, with TRBD2 perhaps the D gene, on 5 matching bases. The V and J ends are trimmed by 4 bases and 0 bases, leaving 14 bases between them. The CDR3 holds 15 amino acids from the cysteine to the phenylalanine. Just the 45-base CDR3 DNA is kept, in frame starting at base 1. CDR1 and CDR2, looked up from the germline V gene, are SGHRS and YFSETQ.